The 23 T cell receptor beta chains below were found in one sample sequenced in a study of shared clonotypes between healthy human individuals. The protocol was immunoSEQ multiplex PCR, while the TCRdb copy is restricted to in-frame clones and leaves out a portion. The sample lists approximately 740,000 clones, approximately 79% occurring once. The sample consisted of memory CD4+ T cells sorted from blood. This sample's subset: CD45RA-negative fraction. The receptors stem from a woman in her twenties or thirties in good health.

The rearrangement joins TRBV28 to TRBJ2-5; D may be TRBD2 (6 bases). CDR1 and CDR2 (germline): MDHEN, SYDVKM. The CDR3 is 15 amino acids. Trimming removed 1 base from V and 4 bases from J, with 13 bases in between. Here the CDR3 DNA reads TGTGCCAGCAGTTTATCTAGCGTAACGGGAGAGACCCAGTACTTC. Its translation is CASSLSSVTGETQYF.

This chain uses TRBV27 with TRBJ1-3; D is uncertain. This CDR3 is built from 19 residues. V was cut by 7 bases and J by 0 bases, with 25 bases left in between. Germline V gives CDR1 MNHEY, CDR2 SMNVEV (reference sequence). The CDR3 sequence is CASNRWITMGAGSGNTIYF. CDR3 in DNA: TGTGCCAGCAATCGTTGGATAACTATGGGAGCTGGCTCTGGAAACACCATATATTTT.

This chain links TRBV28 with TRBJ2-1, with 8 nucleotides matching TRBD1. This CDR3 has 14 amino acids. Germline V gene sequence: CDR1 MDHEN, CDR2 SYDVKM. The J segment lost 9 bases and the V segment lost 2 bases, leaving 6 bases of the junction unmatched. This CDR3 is CASSLGRGRTEQFF. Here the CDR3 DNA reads TGTGCCAGCAGTTTAGGCAGGGGGCGTACTGAGCAGTTCTTC.

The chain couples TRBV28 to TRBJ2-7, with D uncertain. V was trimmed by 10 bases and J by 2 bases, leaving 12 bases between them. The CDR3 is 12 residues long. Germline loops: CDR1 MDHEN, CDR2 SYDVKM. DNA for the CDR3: TGTGCCACCCGTGGAGCCCCCTACGAGCAGTACTTC. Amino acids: CATRGAPYEQYF.

CDR3: CASSARLDSLTQYF. The CDR3 coding sequence is TGTGCCAGCAGTGCCAGGCTGGATAGCCTTACGCAGTATTTT. The chain recombines TRBV7-8 with TRBJ2-3; D uncertain. CDR1 and CDR2 from the germline V gene are SGHVS and FQNEAQ. V shed 6 bases and J shed 8 bases, with 18 bases lying between them. The CDR3 covers 14 residues.

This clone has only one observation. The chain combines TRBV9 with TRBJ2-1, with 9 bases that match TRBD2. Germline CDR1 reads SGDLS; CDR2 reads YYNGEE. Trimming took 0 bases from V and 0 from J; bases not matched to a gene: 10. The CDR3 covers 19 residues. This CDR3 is CASSVAALAGVGSYNEQFF. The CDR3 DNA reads TGTGCCAGCAGCGTAGCAGCCTTAGCGGGAGTGGGCTCCTACAATGAGCAGTTCTTC. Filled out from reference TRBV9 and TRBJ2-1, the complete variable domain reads DSGVTQTPKHLITATGQRVTLRCSPRSGDLSVYWYQQSLDQGLQFLIQYYNGEERAKGNILERFSAQQFPDLHSELNLSSLELGDSALYFCASSVAALAGVGSYNEQFFGPGTRLTVL.

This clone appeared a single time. The CDR3: CASSVSNTGELFF. The CDR3 DNA sequence: TGTGCCAGCAGTGTTTCGAACACCGGGGAGCTGTTTTTT. The chain is built from TRBV28 and TRBJ2-2; D gene unclear. The CDR3 has 13 amino acids. Per germline, CDR1 MDHEN and CDR2 SYDVKM. V dropped 5 bases and J dropped 0 bases, with 4 bases sitting between them.

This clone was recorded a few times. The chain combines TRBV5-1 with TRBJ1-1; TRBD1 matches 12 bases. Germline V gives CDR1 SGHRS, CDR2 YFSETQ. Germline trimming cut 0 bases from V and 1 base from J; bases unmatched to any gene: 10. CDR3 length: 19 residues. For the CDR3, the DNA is TGCGCCAGCAGCTTGGCCCCCCTGGGACAGGGGGCTCCGAACACTGAAGCTTTCTTT. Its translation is CASSLAPLGQGAPNTEAFF.

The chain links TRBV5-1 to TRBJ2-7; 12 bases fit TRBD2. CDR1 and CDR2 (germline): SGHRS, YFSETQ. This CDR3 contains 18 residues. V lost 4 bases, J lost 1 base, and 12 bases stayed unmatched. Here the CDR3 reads CASSPERVGLAGSYEQYF. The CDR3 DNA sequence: TGCGCCAGCAGCCCTGAACGGGTAGGACTAGCGGGATCCTACGAGCAGTACTTC. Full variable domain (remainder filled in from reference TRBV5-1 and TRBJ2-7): KAGVTQTPRYLIKTRGQQVTLSCSPISGHRSVSWYQQTPGQGLQFLFEYFSETQRNKGNFPGRFSGRQFSNSRSEMNVSTLELGDSALYLCASSPERVGLAGSYEQYFGPGTRLTVT.

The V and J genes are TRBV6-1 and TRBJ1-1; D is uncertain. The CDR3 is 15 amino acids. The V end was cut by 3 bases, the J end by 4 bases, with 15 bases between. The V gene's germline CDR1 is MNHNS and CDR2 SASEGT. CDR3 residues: CASSEMRSSPTEAFF. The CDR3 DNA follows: TGTGCCAGCAGTGAGATGCGGAGTTCCCCCACTGAAGCTTTCTTT.

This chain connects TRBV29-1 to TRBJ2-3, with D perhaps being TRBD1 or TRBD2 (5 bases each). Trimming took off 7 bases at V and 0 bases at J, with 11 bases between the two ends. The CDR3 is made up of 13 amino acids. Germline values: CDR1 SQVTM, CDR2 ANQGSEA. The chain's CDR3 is CSGCRDSTDTQYF. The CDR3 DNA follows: TGCAGCGGTTGCAGGGACAGCACAGATACGCAGTATTTT.

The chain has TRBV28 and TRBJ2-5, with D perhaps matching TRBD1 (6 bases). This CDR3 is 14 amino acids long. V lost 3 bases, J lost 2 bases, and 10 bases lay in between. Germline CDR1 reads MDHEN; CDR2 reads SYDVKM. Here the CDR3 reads CASSLVGQQETQYF. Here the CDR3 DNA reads TGTGCCAGCAGTTTGGTAGGACAGCAAGAGACCCAGTACTTC.

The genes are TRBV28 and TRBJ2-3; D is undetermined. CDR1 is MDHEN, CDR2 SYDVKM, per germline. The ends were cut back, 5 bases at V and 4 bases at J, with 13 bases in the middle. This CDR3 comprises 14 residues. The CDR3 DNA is TGTGCCAGCAGTGGCTGGGTCATTGCAGATACGCAGTATTTT. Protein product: CASSGWVIADTQYF.

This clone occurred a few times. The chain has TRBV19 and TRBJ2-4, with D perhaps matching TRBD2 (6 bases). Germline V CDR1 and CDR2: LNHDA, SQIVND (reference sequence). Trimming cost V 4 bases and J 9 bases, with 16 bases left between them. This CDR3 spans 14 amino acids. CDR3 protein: CASSTRDLSAIQYF. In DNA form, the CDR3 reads TGTGCCAGTAGTACCCGGGACTTGTCTGCCATTCAGTACTTC.

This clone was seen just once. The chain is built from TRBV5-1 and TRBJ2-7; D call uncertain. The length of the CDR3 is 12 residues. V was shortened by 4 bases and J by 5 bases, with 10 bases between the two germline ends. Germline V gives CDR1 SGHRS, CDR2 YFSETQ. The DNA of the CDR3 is TGCGCCAGCAGCCGGCCGGACGACGAGCAGTACTTC. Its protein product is CASSRPDDEQYF.

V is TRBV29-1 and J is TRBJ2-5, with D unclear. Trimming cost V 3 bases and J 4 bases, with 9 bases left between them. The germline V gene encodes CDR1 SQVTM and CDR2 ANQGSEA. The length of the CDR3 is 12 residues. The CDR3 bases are TGCAGCGTTGAGACGGGTGGAGAGACCCAGTACTTC. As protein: CSVETGGETQYF. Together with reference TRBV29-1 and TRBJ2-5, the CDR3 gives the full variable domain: SAVISQKPSRDICQRGTSLTIQCQVDSQVTMMFWYRQQPGQSLTLIATANQGSEATYESGFVIDKFPISRPNLTFSTLTVSNMSPEDSSIYLCSVETGGETQYFGPGTRLLVL.

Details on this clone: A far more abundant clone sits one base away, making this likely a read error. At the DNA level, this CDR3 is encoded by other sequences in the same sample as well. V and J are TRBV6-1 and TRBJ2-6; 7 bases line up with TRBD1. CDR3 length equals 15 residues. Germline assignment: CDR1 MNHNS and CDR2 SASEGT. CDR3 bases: TGTGCCAGCAGACAAGGGGGCTCTGGGGCCAACGTCTTGACTTTC. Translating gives CASRQGGSGANVLTF.

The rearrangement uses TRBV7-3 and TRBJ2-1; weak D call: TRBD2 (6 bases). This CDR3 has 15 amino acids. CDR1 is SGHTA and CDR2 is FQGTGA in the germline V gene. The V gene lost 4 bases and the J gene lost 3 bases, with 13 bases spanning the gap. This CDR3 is CASSSGLNLYNEQFF. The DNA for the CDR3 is TGTGCCAGCAGCTCCGGACTAAACCTCTACAATGAGCAGTTCTTC.

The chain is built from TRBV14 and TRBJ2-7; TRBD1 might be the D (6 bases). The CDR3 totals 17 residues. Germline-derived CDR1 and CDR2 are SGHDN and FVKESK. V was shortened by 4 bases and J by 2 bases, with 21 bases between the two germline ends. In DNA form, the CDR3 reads TGTGCCAGCAGCCTAGAATGGGGGCTAGAAGCACCCTACGAGCAGTACTTC. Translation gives CASSLEWGLEAPYEQYF.

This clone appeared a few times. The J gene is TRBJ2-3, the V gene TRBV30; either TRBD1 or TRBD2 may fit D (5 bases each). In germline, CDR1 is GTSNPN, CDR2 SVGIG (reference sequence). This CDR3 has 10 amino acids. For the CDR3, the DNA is TGTGCGGGGGAAACAGATACGCAGTATTTT. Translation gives CAGETDTQYF.

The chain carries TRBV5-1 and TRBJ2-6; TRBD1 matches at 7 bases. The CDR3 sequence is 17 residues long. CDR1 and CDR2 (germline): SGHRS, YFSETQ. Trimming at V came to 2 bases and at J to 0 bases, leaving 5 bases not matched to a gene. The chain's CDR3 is CASSFRQGNSGANVLTF. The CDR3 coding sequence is TGCGCCAGCAGCTTTCGACAGGGCAACTCTGGGGCCAACGTCCTGACTTTC.

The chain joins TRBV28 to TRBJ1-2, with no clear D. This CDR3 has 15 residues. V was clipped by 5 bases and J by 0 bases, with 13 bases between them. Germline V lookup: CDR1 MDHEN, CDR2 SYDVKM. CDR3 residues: CASSRPKLANYGYTF. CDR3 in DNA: TGTGCCAGCAGTCGACCGAAACTAGCTAACTATGGCTACACCTTC.

In DNA form, the CDR3 reads TGTGCCAGCAGAGCGGGGATTAGCACAGATACGCAGTATTTT. It codes for CASRAGISTDTQYF. The chain joins TRBV6-1 to TRBJ2-3; TRBD2 matches at 7 bases. This CDR3 is 14 amino acids long. CDR1 and CDR2 from the germline V gene are MNHNS and SASEGT. J lost 0 bases, V lost 6 bases, and 3 bases had no gene match.